The rows below give T cell receptor beta chains drawn from one sample of a study of control samples from healthy donors and cancer patients. Generated by immunoSEQ multiplex PCR, the TCRdb table keeps only in-frame clones and is missing some. The table has approximately 160,000 clones, 85% to 95% seen once. The sample taken for sequencing was blood. These receptor sequences come from a woman aged 55-69 years in good health. CDR3s include the opening cysteine and the closing phenylalanine or tryptophan. D genes are given only for firm matches. Expanded clones get a size class; other rows say once, few or many, or leave the size out.

clone_size j_call v_call d_call cdr3_aa cdr3_nt
. TRBJ1-5 TRBV20-1 . CSASTAGDQPQHF TGCAGTGCTAGTACGGCAGGTGATCAGCCCCAGCATTTT
. TRBJ1-2 TRBV29-1 . CSVVTDYGYTF TGCAGCGTTGTAACCGACTATGGCTACACCTTC
. TRBJ1-2 TRBV2 . CASSEFGGRDYGYTF TGTGCCAGCAGTGAGTTCGGGGGGCGCGACTATGGCTACACCTTC
once TRBJ1-1 TRBV5-1 TRBD1 CASSLQGAGAPEAFF TGCGCCAGCAGCCTACAGGGGGCCGGGGCTCCTGAAGCTTTCTTT
. TRBJ2-7 TRBV5-1 . CASSLGLTGLGYEQYF TGCGCCAGCAGCTTGGGGCTGACAGGACTTGGCTACGAGCAGTACTTC
. TRBJ2-3 TRBV7-9 TRBD2 CASSLGTSGDSSTDTQYF TGTGCCAGCAGCTTAGGGACTAGCGGCGATTCTAGCACAGATACGCAGTATTTT
. TRBJ1-1 TRBV29-1 . CSVELISEGSYTEAFF TGCAGCGTTGAGTTAATTTCAGAGGGAAGTTATACTGAAGCTTTCTTT
. TRBJ1-2 TRBV7-9 . CASSLGQNLNYGYTF TGTGCCAGCAGCCTCGGACAGAACCTAAACTATGGCTACACCTTC
once TRBJ2-7 TRBV28 . CASSYAPFVSSYEQYF TGTGCCAGCAGTTACGCCCCGTTCGTAAGCTCCTACGAGCAGTACTTC
. TRBJ1-2 TRBV18 . CASSPVGEAANYGYTF TGTGCCAGCTCACCAGTGGGGGAGGCAGCTAACTATGGCTACACCTTC
. TRBJ2-5 TRBV4-3 TRBD2 CASSQEGGLARLGTQYF TGCGCCAGCAGCCAAGAGGGGGGACTAGCGAGGTTGGGGACCCAGTACTTC
. TRBJ2-5 TRBV5-1 TRBD1 CASSVGTGVETQYF TGCGCCAGCAGCGTAGGGACAGGGGTTGAGACCCAGTACTTC
. TRBJ1-2 TRBV15 TRBD1 CATSINLPGTGGGGGYTF TGTGCCACCAGCATAAACCTGCCGGGGACAGGGGGGGGAGGTGGCTACACCTTC
. TRBJ2-2 TRBV3-1/TRBV3-2 TRBD1 CASSPGTGSGELFF TGTGCCAGCAGCCCGGGGACAGGTTCCGGGGAGCTGTTTTTT
. TRBJ2-2 TRBV12-3/TRBV12-4 . CASSLGTGELFF TGTGCCAGCAGTTTAGGCACCGGGGAGCTGTTTTTT
. TRBJ1-5 TRBV19 . CASSLLLGRQPQHF TGTGCCAGTAGTCTCCTCCTCGGACGGCAGCCCCAGCATTTT
. TRBJ1-2 TRBV3-1/TRBV3-2 . CASSPGPMGANYGYTF TGTGCCAGCAGCCCCGGGCCGATGGGAGCTAACTATGGCTACACCTTC
. TRBJ1-3 TRBV9 . CASSPDGRGGGNTIYF TGTGCCAGCAGCCCCGATGGACGGGGCGGGGGAAACACCATATATTTT
. TRBJ2-2 TRBV7-9 TRBD2 CASSTGAGVGELFF TGTGCCAGCAGCACAGGCGCGGGGGTCGGGGAGCTGTTTTTT
many TRBJ1-2 TRBV12-3/TRBV12-4 . CASSSGYGYTF TGTGCCAGCAGTTCGGGTTATGGCTACACCTTC
. TRBJ2-4 TRBV14 . CASSQGENIQYF TGTGCCAGCAGCCAAGGGGAAAACATTCAGTACTTC
. TRBJ1-1 TRBV5-1 . CASSLSAGRDEAFF TGCGCCAGCAGCTTGTCGGCAGGGAGGGATGAAGCTTTCTTT
. TRBJ2-5 TRBV14 . CASSHLQAETQYF TGTGCCAGCAGCCACCTCCAGGCAGAGACCCAGTACTTC
. TRBJ2-1 TRBV24-1 . CAIGRDGSNEQFF TGTGCCATCGGTAGGGATGGGTCCAATGAGCAGTTCTTC
. TRBJ2-3 TRBV19 . CASSPQARDTQYF TGTGCCAGTAGTCCACAGGCCAGGGATACGCAGTATTTT
. TRBJ2-2 TRBV9 TRBD2 CASTGEAGENTGELFF TGTGCCAGCACGGGTGAAGCGGGGGAGAACACCGGGGAGCTGTTTTTT
. TRBJ2-7 TRBV5-6 . CASSPGRRYEQYF TGTGCCAGCAGCCCAGGGCGTCGCTACGAGCAGTACTTC
. TRBJ1-5 TRBV19 . CASSIFRSPNQPQHF TGTGCCAGTAGTATATTCCGCTCCCCCAATCAGCCCCAGCATTTT
. TRBJ2-1 TRBV6-2/TRBV6-3 TRBD1 CASSRTGVAGNEQFF TGTGCCAGCAGTCGGACAGGCGTCGCGGGCAATGAGCAGTTCTTC
. TRBJ1-1 TRBV18 TRBD1 CASSPGQGMTEAFF TGTGCCAGCTCACCGGGACAGGGGATGACTGAAGCTTTCTTT
. TRBJ2-3 TRBV12-3/TRBV12-4 . CASSLNWGNTQYF TGTGCCAGCAGTTTGAATTGGGGAAATACGCAGTATTTT
. TRBJ2-1 TRBV2 . CASRPSPNEQFF TGTGCCAGCCGTCCTAGCCCCAATGAGCAGTTCTTC
. TRBJ1-5 TRBV19 TRBD1 CASSADRGGSNQPQHF TGTGCCAGTAGTGCAGACAGGGGAGGGAGCAATCAGCCCCAGCATTTT
. TRBJ2-5 TRBV4-2 TRBD2 CASSQQRGTQETQYF TGTGCCAGCAGCCAACAGCGGGGGACCCAAGAGACCCAGTACTTC
. TRBJ2-1 TRBV19 TRBD2 CASSMMGLTSYNEQFF TGTGCCAGTAGTATGATGGGACTAACTTCCTACAATGAGCAGTTCTTC
. TRBJ1-4 TRBV4-3 . CASSQETTPSRNKKLFF TGCGCCAGCAGCCAAGAGACGACACCCAGTCGGAATAAAAAACTGTTTTTT
. TRBJ1-2 TRBV5-6 . CASSRARNYGYTF TGTGCCAGCAGCCGGGCCCGAAACTATGGCTACACCTTC
. TRBJ1-1 TRBV3-1/TRBV3-2 . CASSQRLEGREAFF TGTGCCAGCAGCCAAAGATTAGAGGGACGAGAAGCTTTCTTT
once TRBJ1-6 TRBV4-1 . CASSQDSGVYYNSPLHF TGCGCCAGCAGCCAAGATAGCGGGGTTTACTATAATTCACCCCTCCACTTT
. TRBJ2-1 TRBV7-2 TRBD1 CASSPFTGTEFF TGTGCCAGCAGTCCTTTTACGGGGACAGAGTTCTTC
. TRBJ1-1 TRBV6-2/TRBV6-3 . CASSDARVNTEAFF TGTGCCAGCAGTGACGCAAGGGTGAACACTGAAGCTTTCTTT
. TRBJ2-1 TRBV29-1 TRBD2 CSVGIAGTYNEQFF TGCAGCGTAGGAATAGCGGGGACGTACAATGAGCAGTTCTTC
. TRBJ1-2 TRBV5-5 . CASSLGGTYGYTF TGTGCCAGCAGCTTGGGAGGAACGTATGGCTACACCTTC
. TRBJ2-1 TRBV7-6 TRBD2 CASSLEGRGAPYNEQFF TGTGCCAGCAGCTTAGAGGGGCGGGGGGCCCCCTACAATGAGCAGTTCTTC
. TRBJ1-2 TRBV7-2 TRBD1 CASTPGGVGGYGYTF TGTGCCAGCACCCCAGGGGGGGTTGGGGGATATGGCTACACCTTC
once TRBJ1-1 TRBV2 TRBD1 CASSGRQGRGEAFF TGTGCCAGCAGTGGTCGACAGGGAAGGGGTGAAGCTTTCTTT
. TRBJ1-6 TRBV6-2/TRBV6-3 . CASSSPGLQNSPLHF TGTGCCAGCAGTTCCCCGGGACTCCAAAATTCACCCCTCCACTTT